One sample yielded the 20 T cell receptor beta chains listed below, sequenced in a study of blood T cells in healthy people across ages. Next came a second PCR, run for about 7 to 12 cycles, which used a sample-barcoded 5' primer along with a J-beta primer mix. A single record per CDR3 protein comes from TCRdb applying MiXCR to the 5' RACE reads. In the table there are a few hundred thousand distinct CDR3 sequences, around 30% of which are singletons. The sequenced sample consisted of blood. The receptors were gathered from a woman aged 70-85 years in good health.

This sequence joins TRBV24-1 and TRBJ2-1; 12 nucleotides align to TRBD2. Germline CDR1 is KGHDR and CDR2 is SFDVKD. The CDR3 has 16 amino acids. With 3 bases clipped from V and 3 bases from J, the junction kept 2 bases outside the gene matches. This CDR3 is CATSDPSGGGYNEQFF. CDR3 in DNA: TGTGCCACCAGTGATCCTAGCGGGGGGGGCTACAATGAGCAGTTCTTC.

This clonotype occurred a few times. The chain combines TRBV29-1 with TRBJ1-4, with a tentative D call TRBD1 (5 bases). Trimming shortened V by 4 bases and J by 8 bases, and 17 bases separated the two germline ends. The germline V gene encodes CDR1 SQVTM and CDR2 ANQGSEA. The CDR3 is made up of 14 amino acids. The CDR3 region has the DNA TGCAGCGTTGTGGGAGGACAAATCGGGGAAAAACTGTTTTTT. Translating it yields CSVVGGQIGEKLFF.

This clonotype was observed a handful of times. J is TRBJ2-7 and V is TRBV28; 7 positions agree with TRBD1. This CDR3 has 13 amino acids. The germline gives CDR1 MDHEN, CDR2 SYDVKM. J gave up 3 bases and V 8 bases, and 7 bases lay outside the gene matches. CDR3 sequence: CASSPGQLYEQYF. As DNA, the CDR3 is TGTGCCAGCTCCCCGGGACAGCTCTACGAGCAGTACTTC.

As concerns this clonotype: An end of the junction does not agree with germline; a read error may underlie this. This chain uses TRBV5-1 with TRBJ2-5; D possibly corresponds to TRBD2 (6 bases). Germline CDR1 is SGHRS and CDR2 is YFSETQ. CDR3 length: 16 residues. The CDR3 spells CASTPGLSQNQATQYF. The CDR3 coding sequence is TGCGCCAGCACCCCTGGACTATCCCAAAACCAAGCGACCCAGTACTTC.

The chain recombines TRBV20-1 with TRBJ2-7; D remains ambiguous. Judging by the DNA end, TRBJ2-1 fits better; the J call may be wrong. This CDR3 has 11 amino acids. Germline V gene lookup returns CDR1 DFQATT and CDR2 SNEGSKA (reference sequence). The CDR3 region has the DNA TGCAGTGCTCCACACAACAATGAGCAGTTCTTC. As protein: CSAPHNNEQFF.

V usage is TRBV20-1 and J usage is TRBJ1-2; D ambiguous. Trimming cost V 0 bases and J 7 bases, with 18 bases left between them. The CDR3 totals 15 residues. Germline V gene data show CDR1 as DFQATT and CDR2 as SNEGSKA (reference sequence). The CDR3 coding sequence is TGCAGTGCTAGAGATCTAGAGCGCACCTTGGGTGGCTACACCTTC. Translated: CSARDLERTLGGYTF.

This chain uses TRBV6-2 or TRBV6-3 with TRBJ2-2; TRBD2 aligns across 9 bases. The CDR3 totals 10 residues. The V segment lost 7 bases and the J segment 16 bases; nucleotides outside the gene matches: 4. Germline V lookup: CDR1 MNHEY, CDR2 SVGEGT. The CDR3 bases are TGTGCCAGCACGCGGGAGGGATGGTTTTTT. It codes for CASTREGWFF.

This clonotype was recorded a few times. The gene calls are TRBV15 and TRBJ1-6; 11 nucleotides line up with TRBD1. Looked up from germline, CDR1 is LNHNV and CDR2 is YYDKDF (reference sequence). V dropped 0 bases and J dropped 7; count of bases not matched to a gene: 5. This CDR3 is built from 17 residues. The CDR3 DNA is TGTGCCACCAGCAGAGACGGAGGACAGGGGGCGAATTCACCCCTCCACTTT. Protein: CATSRDGGQGANSPLHF.

This clonotype turned up a few times. The chain combines TRBV20-1 with TRBJ2-1; 8 nucleotides line up with TRBD2. The V gene's germline CDR1 is DFQATT and CDR2 SNEGSKA (reference sequence). With V trimmed by 0 bases and J by 4 bases, 14 bases remained unmatched. This CDR3 contains 18 residues. CDR3 protein: CSARDPLTSGGGYNEQFF. Here the CDR3 DNA reads TGCAGTGCTAGAGATCCCCTTACTAGCGGAGGGGGTTACAATGAGCAGTTCTTC.

This clonotype appeared a few times. The V and J genes are TRBV5-4 and TRBJ1-1; D call uncertain. Between the trimmed V and J ends, which lost 4 bases and 4 bases, there was a span of 14 bases. Per the germline V gene, CDR1 is SGHNT and CDR2 is YYREEE (reference sequence). The CDR3 covers 14 residues. This chain's CDR3 is CASSGGGMGTEAFF. CDR3 nucleotides: TGTGCCAGCAGCGGAGGTGGTATGGGCACTGAAGCTTTCTTT.

The chain links TRBV27 to TRBJ2-5, with D possibly matching TRBD1 (6 bases). Trimming took off 8 bases at V and 11 bases at J, with 18 bases between the two ends. CDR1 and CDR2 (germline): MNHEY, SMNVEV (reference sequence). The CDR3 is 12 residues long. This CDR3 reads CASGQGLGEQYF. The CDR3 coding sequence is TGTGCCAGCGGGCAGGGGTTAGGGGAGCAGTACTTC.

This rearrangement joins TRBV5-1 to TRBJ2-5, with D possibly matching TRBD1 (5 bases). This CDR3 region has 14 residues. Germline V gene lookup returns CDR1 SGHRS and CDR2 YFSETQ. Trimming pared 0 bases from V and 6 bases from J, leaving 12 bases between. In DNA, the CDR3 is TGCGCCAGCAGCTTGGAAAGGGGTGGAAAGACCCAGTACTTC. Amino acids: CASSLERGGKTQYF.

This clonotype was counted between two and nine times. The chain has TRBV5-1 and TRBJ2-5; possibly TRBD1 for D (5 bases). V lost 1 base and J 6 bases, leaving 10 bases between the germline ends. The CDR3 extends over 13 amino acids. CDR1 SGHRS and CDR2 YFSETQ come from the germline V gene. The CDR3 nucleotides read TGCGCCAGCAGCTTGTCAGGGATGAAGACCCAGTACTTC. Translated: CASSLSGMKTQYF.

V and J are TRBV2 and TRBJ1-5; D gene unclear. The V gene lost 3 bases and the J gene lost 6 bases, with 9 bases spanning the gap. The germline gives CDR1 SNHLY, CDR2 FYNNEI. The CDR3 contains 13 residues. DNA of the CDR3: TGTGCCAGCAGTGAGTGGGAGTTTCAGCCCCAGCATTTT. Amino acid sequence: CASSEWEFQPQHF.

The V gene is TRBV3-1, the J gene TRBJ1-3, with D tentatively TRBD1 (5 bases). V was clipped by 7 bases and J by 3 bases, with 19 bases between them. The CDR3 loop spans 16 amino acids. From germline, CDR1 is LGHDT and CDR2 YNNKEL (reference sequence). CDR3 nucleotides: TGTGCCAGCAACCAGCTGGGGGGGGAGAGTGGAAACACCATATATTTT. The encoded protein is CASNQLGGESGNTIYF.

J is TRBJ2-7 and V is TRBV28; D perhaps matches TRBD1 (6 bases). CDR3 length: 13 residues. Germline loops: CDR1 MDHEN, CDR2 SYDVKM. V was cut by 6 bases and J by 4 bases, with 13 bases left in between. CDR3 sequence reads: CASRNRVRYEQYF. DNA for the CDR3: TGTGCCAGCAGGAACAGGGTTAGGTACGAGCAGTACTTC.

The chain uses TRBV20-1 and TRBJ2-7; D is perhaps TRBD1 (6 bases). Germline V gives CDR1 DFQATT, CDR2 SNEGSKA (reference sequence). Trimming removed 6 bases at V and 3 bases at J, with 18 bases between. CDR3 length: 14 residues. CDR3 residues: CSAVGAGPFYEQYF. CDR3 nucleotides: TGCAGTGCCGTGGGGGCAGGGCCGTTCTACGAGCAGTACTTC.

The table lists this clonotype with a few counts. The chain joins TRBV5-5 to TRBJ1-4, with D maybe TRBD1 (5 bases). Trimming cost V 5 bases and J 6 bases, with 14 bases left between them. In germline, CDR1 is SGHKS, CDR2 YYEKEE (reference sequence). CDR3 length equals 14 residues. CDR3: CASSSGTAYEKLFF. The CDR3 DNA reads as TGTGCCAGCAGTTCCGGGACCGCTTATGAAAAACTGTTTTTT.

The V and J genes are TRBV24-1 and TRBJ2-5, with a tentative D call TRBD1 (8 bases). The end of the DNA is better explained by TRBJ2-7, so the J call may be wrong. CDR1 and CDR2 (germline): KGHDR, SFDVKD. This CDR3 contains 13 residues. The CDR3 DNA reads as TGTGCCACCTCAGCGGGACAGGAATACGAGCAGTACTTC. Translated, it gives CATSAGQEYEQYF.

In this sample, this clonotype turned up many times. The gene calls are TRBV4-1 and TRBJ1-1, with 9 bases matching TRBD1. The CDR3 extends over 15 amino acids. Germline V gene lookup returns CDR1 MGHRA and CDR2 YSYEKL. The trim removed 5 bases at V and 2 bases at J, leaving 6 bases unmatched. In nucleotides, the CDR3 is TGCGCCAGCAGCTTGGGGACAGGGACTAACACTGAAGCTTTCTTT. This encodes CASSLGTGTNTEAFF.